This is a list of T cell receptor beta chains from one sample in a study of blood T cell repertoires in COVID-19. Produced via immunoSEQ multiplex PCR; TCRdb's table is partial and in-frame only. The sample holds 350,000 to 450,000 clones; roughly 90% are singletons and the top ten take about 1.7%. The specimen sequenced was PBMCs or T cells enriched from blood (not recorded which). The receptors shown here come from a woman aged 25 to 39 who had recovered from COVID-19. Each CDR3 is given with its conserved first and last residue. D genes are given only for firm matches. Clone size is shown for a subset of rows, as once, few, many or a class of expanded clone.

d_gene	v_gene	j_gene	abundance	CDR3nt	CDR3aa
-	TRBV11-1	TRBJ2-2	-	TGTGCCAGCAGCCTACTCCGGACACCCAGGACCGGGGAGCTGTTTTTT	CASSLLRTPRTGELFF
TRBD1	TRBV9	TRBJ1-6	-	TGTGCCAGCAGCGGCCGGGACAGGGTTTCACCCCTCCACTTT	CASSGRDRVSPLHF
TRBD1	TRBV28	TRBJ2-3	-	TGTGCCAGCAGTTGGGACAGACCTCCCACAGATACGCAGTATTTT	CASSWDRPPTDTQYF
TRBD2	TRBV19	TRBJ2-7	-	TGTGCCAGTGGCTATAGCGGGAGCTACGAGCAGTACTTC	CASGYSGSYEQYF
-	TRBV5-1	TRBJ2-5	-	TGCGCCAGCAATGGCGAGACCCAGTACTTC	CASNGETQYF
-	TRBV10-3	TRBJ2-1	-	TGTGCCATCAGTGGGCAAAAACAGGGAAATGAGCAGTTCTTC	CAISGQKQGNEQFF
-	TRBV5-8	TRBJ1-5	-	TGTGCCAGCAGCCTAATTCCGGAGCCCCAGCATTTT	CASSLIPEPQHF
TRBD1	TRBV4-3	TRBJ1-4	once	TGCGCCAGCAGCCGCGCAGGGGGCGGGGATGAAAAACTGTTTTTT	CASSRAGGGDEKLFF
TRBD1	TRBV27	TRBJ2-7	-	TGTGCCAGCAGTACACCGACAGGGACCTACGAGCAGTACTTC	CASSTPTGTYEQYF
TRBD1	TRBV19	TRBJ1-1	-	TGTGCCAGTAGTATTAGGGACAGGGGAGTGAACACTGAAGCTTTCTTT	CASSIRDRGVNTEAFF
-	TRBV19	TRBJ2-1	-	TGTGCCAGTAGTTCCAGGGTTACAAACAATGAGCAGTTCTTC	CASSSRVTNNEQFF
-	TRBV30	TRBJ1-1	-	TGTGCCTGGAGTACCCGGGGGAACACTGAAGCTTTCTTT	CAWSTRGNTEAFF
-	TRBV30	TRBJ1-1	-	TGTGCCTGGAGTGTGTTGGGCAAGAACACTGAAGCTTTCTTT	CAWSVLGKNTEAFF
-	TRBV6-5	TRBJ1-1	-	TGTGCCATCTGGGCGGGACGCTTCACTGAAGCTTTCTTT	CAIWAGRFTEAFF
-	TRBV15	TRBJ1-1	-	TGTGCCACCAGCAGACAGGGTGTGGACACTGAAGCTTTCTTT	CATSRQGVDTEAFF
-	TRBV2	TRBJ1-2	-	TGTGCCAGCGGGGCGGAGGGTGGCTACACCTTC	CASGAEGGYTF
TRBD2	TRBV27	TRBJ2-2	-	TGTGCCAGCAGTTTACGGACTAGCGGGGGGGCCGGGGAGCTGTTTTTT	CASSLRTSGGAGELFF
-	TRBV24-1	TRBJ2-5	-	TGTGCCACAGAGGGCGGGTATTACGAGACCCAGTACTTC	CATEGGYYETQYF
-	TRBV12-3/TRBV12-4	TRBJ1-6	-	TGTGCCAGCCGTTCCGGGAACTCACCCCTCCACTTT	CASRSGNSPLHF
-	TRBV9	TRBJ1-2	-	TGTGCCAGCAGCATTTCGGACGGGGGTGGACGGATTGGCTACACCTTC	CASSISDGGGRIGYTF
TRBD1	TRBV18	TRBJ1-3	-	TGTGCCAGCTCACTACGCCGACCGGGACAGGGGCAGGTAACCGGAAACACCATATATTTT	CASSLRRPGQGQVTGNTIYF
TRBD1	TRBV24-1	TRBJ2-5	-	TGTGCCACCAGTGCGTCGACAGGGGGCTTGGAGACCCAGTACTTC	CATSASTGGLETQYF
-	TRBV7-9	TRBJ1-4	once	TGTGCCAGCAGCTCAACAACATTCAAACTGTTTTTT	CASSSTTFKLFF
-	TRBV30	TRBJ2-7	-	TGTGCCTGGAGTGGAAGGGAGAAGCAGTACTTC	CAWSGREKQYF
-	TRBV28	TRBJ2-2	-	TGTGCCAGCAGTCAGCGAAGGGGTGGTCGCGGTTCGAACACCGGGGAGCTGTTTTTT	CASSQRRGGRGSNTGELFF
TRBD1	TRBV30	TRBJ1-2	-	TGTGCCTGGAGCTACCGAGGGACAGCCTATGGCTACACCTTC	CAWSYRGTAYGYTF
-	TRBV7-9	TRBJ2-7	-	TGTGCCAGCAGCCCCCACTCCTACGAGCAGTACTTC	CASSPHSYEQYF
-	TRBV4-3	TRBJ1-1	-	TGCGCCAGCAGCCAAGATTGGCAGAACACTGAAGCTTTCTTT	CASSQDWQNTEAFF
TRBD2	TRBV6-4	TRBJ2-3	-	TGTGCCAGCAGTGACCGTGCGGGGGGGATATATACGCAGTATTTT	CASSDRAGGIYTQYF
-	TRBV28	TRBJ1-5	-	TGTGCCAGCAGTTTGACAGGACTCCTGCAAGCCCAGCATTTT	CASSLTGLLQAQHF
TRBD1	TRBV28	TRBJ1-5	-	TGTGCCAGCATCGACGGACAGGGCGGGCAGCCCCAGCATTTT	CASIDGQGGQPQHF
-	TRBV6-5	TRBJ1-2	-	TGTGCCAGCAGTTACAGGGGTGAAGGCCGGGATGGCTACACCTTC	CASSYRGEGRDGYTF
-	TRBV7-9	TRBJ2-7	-	TGTGCCAGCAGCCCCCAGGGAAAGGAGTACGAGCAGTACTTC	CASSPQGKEYEQYF
TRBD2	TRBV9	TRBJ2-1	-	TGTGCCAGCAGCACCGGGACTAGCGGTAACAATGAGCAGTTCTTC	CASSTGTSGNNEQFF
TRBD1	TRBV18	TRBJ1-5	once	TGTGCCAGCTCACCACCAGGACAGGGCGGTCAGCCCCAGCATTTT	CASSPPGQGGQPQHF
TRBD2	TRBV28	TRBJ2-6	once	TGTGCCAGCAGCGTAGCGGGAGCAGGGGCCAACGTCCTGACTTTC	CASSVAGAGANVLTF
-	TRBV28	TRBJ1-1	-	TGTGCCAGCAGTAACAGGGCGCCAAACACTGAAGCTTTCTTT	CASSNRAPNTEAFF
TRBD1	TRBV7-9	TRBJ1-1	-	TGTGCCAGCAGCTCCCTGATGGGACAGTTTGAAGCTTTCTTT	CASSSLMGQFEAFF
TRBD1	TRBV18	TRBJ2-5	-	TGTGCCAGCTCACCACCGTTGACAGGGCGAGAGACCCAGTACTTC	CASSPPLTGRETQYF
-	TRBV28	TRBJ2-7	-	TGTGCCAGCAGTTATCCACAGGGCATCTCCTACGAGCAGTACTTC	CASSYPQGISYEQYF
-	TRBV25-1	TRBJ1-1	-	TGTGCCAGCACTGGTGTCGGAGTGAACACTGAAGCTTTCTTT	CASTGVGVNTEAFF
TRBD2	TRBV7-3	TRBJ2-3	-	TGTGCCAGCAGCATCGGACTAGCGGGATCCACAGATACGCAGTATTTT	CASSIGLAGSTDTQYF
-	TRBV28	TRBJ1-5	-	TGTGCCAGCAGCCCTCATTTGGGGTCGGGGAATCAGCCCCAGCATTTT	CASSPHLGSGNQPQHF